Listed here are 7 T cell receptor beta chains from one sample, sequenced in a study of blood T cell repertoires in COVID-19 (dated by TCRdb to 2020 to 2022). Receptor amplification or capture employed the immunoSEQ multiplex PCR assay. TCRdb's version of the immuneACCESS table is confined to in-frame rearrangements and falls short of the full clone set. An unresolved V gene accounts for under half of the shortfall where checked; the remainder is of unknown origin. The sample includes under 400,000 clones, with more than 70% observed a single time. Together, the top ten hold 1.5% to 2% of the sample. The material sequenced was peripheral blood. The receptors derive from a woman under 40 with COVID-19, enrolled during active disease.

This chain links TRBV7-2 with TRBJ2-7; the D gene is possibly TRBD1 (5 bases). This CDR3 contains 14 residues. Germline values: CDR1 SGHTA, CDR2 FQGNSA. V lost 2 bases and J 5 bases, leaving 13 bases between the germline ends. The DNA of the CDR3 is TGTGCCAGCAGCTTATTAGGGGTGGGCCACGAGCAGTACGTC. Translation: CASSLLGVGHEQYV.

V usage is TRBV19 and J usage is TRBJ1-6; no firm D call. CDR1 and CDR2 (germline): LNHDA, SQIVND (reference sequence). CDR3 length: 13 amino acids. Trimming pared 3 bases from V and 8 bases from J, leaving 8 bases between. CDR3 DNA: TGTGCCAGTAGTATTGGCCCTCATTCACCCCTCCACTTT. Protein: CASSIGPHSPLHF.

V is TRBV19 and J is TRBJ2-3; 8 positions agree with TRBD2. Germline V gene sequence: CDR1 LNHDA, CDR2 SQIVND (reference sequence). Germline trimming cut 4 bases from V and 3 bases from J; bases unmatched to any gene: 6. The CDR3 is 15 amino acids. The CDR3 DNA reads as TGTGCCAGTAGTACCCAGGGACTAGAGACAGATACGCAGTATTTT. Translation gives CASSTQGLETDTQYF.

The V gene is TRBV7-9, the J gene TRBJ2-3; no clear D. Trimming stripped 3 bases from V and 2 bases from J, with 6 bases between. Germline V lookup: CDR1 SEHNR, CDR2 FQNEAQ (reference sequence). The CDR3 contains 13 residues. The CDR3 is CASSFQSTDTQYF. The CDR3 DNA reads TGTGCCAGCAGCTTCCAGTCCACAGATACGCAGTATTTT.

The chain joins TRBV5-6 to TRBJ1-3, with TRBD1 matching 7 bases. This CDR3 region has 15 residues. From germline, CDR1 is SGHDT and CDR2 YYEEEE. The V gene end was trimmed by 4 bases and the J gene end by 6 bases; junction bases not matched to a gene: 10. CDR3 sequence reads: CASSTPRGGENTIYF. CDR3 nucleotides: TGTGCCAGCAGCACACCTCGAGGGGGCGAAAACACCATATATTTT.

The J gene is TRBJ1-1, the V gene TRBV2, with 8 positions matching TRBD1. CDR3 length equals 14 residues. V trimming: 7 bases; J trimming: 1 base; junction bases outside the gene matches: 5. The germline V gene has CDR1 SNHLY and CDR2 FYNNEI. The CDR3 bases are TGTGCCAGCAAGGGAGGACAGGGGAACACTGAAGCTTTCTTT. Encoded protein: CASKGGQGNTEAFF.

This clone has only one observation. The chain links TRBV12-3 or TRBV12-4 to TRBJ1-1; TRBD1 agrees at 9 bases. This CDR3 contains 13 residues. With 6 bases clipped from V and 7 bases from J, the junction kept 6 bases outside the gene matches. Here the CDR3 reads CASSVGTGREAFF. The CDR3, as DNA: TGTGCCAGCAGCGTGGGGACAGGGCGTGAAGCTTTCTTT.